The next 22 T cell receptor beta chains were all read from a single sample in a study of beta chain features in type 1 diabetes. Reverse transcription of all isolated RNA meant that expressed TCRB transcripts were sequenced. This table comes from immunoSEQ multiplex PCR, and its TCRdb copy is limited to in-frame clones, with some not included. This sample has some 410,000 clones, with around 14% found just once. Sequenced input: naive CD4+ T cells from blood. The receptors were gathered from a man under 40 in good health.

This clone showed up just a few times. V is TRBV5-6 and J is TRBJ2-5; the D is unclear. V was clipped by 0 bases and J by 3 bases, with 9 bases between them. Per germline, CDR1 SGHDT and CDR2 YYEEEE. The CDR3 is 14 amino acids. This CDR3 reads CASSLVGSEETQYF. The CDR3 coding sequence is TGTGCCAGCAGCTTGGTGGGGTCCGAAGAGACCCAGTACTTC.

This clone was detected only a few times. This sequence joins TRBV21-1 and TRBJ2-7; the D call in the table, TRBD1, was not verified against the DNA. TRBV21-1 is a pseudogene. CDR3 size: 14 residues. CDR3 region: CASSKVGQGGEQYF. CDR3 DNA sequence: TGTGCCAGCAGCAAAGTAGGACAGGGAGGCGAGCAGTACTTC.

The genes are TRBV29-1 and TRBJ1-1; D might be TRBD1 (5 bases). Looked up from germline, CDR1 is SQVTM and CDR2 is ANQGSEA. The CDR3 extends over 13 amino acids. V lost 7 bases, J lost 10 bases, and 22 bases lay in between. The CDR3 DNA sequence: TGCAGCGCCTTCCGAGGTTATTCGAGGGGAGCTTTCTTT. Protein product: CSAFRGYSRGAFF.

This clone has a handful of counts. The rearrangement links TRBV29-1 to TRBJ2-5; D is ambiguous. The germline V gene encodes CDR1 SQVTM and CDR2 ANQGSEA. Trimming left V 7 bases short and J 3 bases short, with 15 bases between. The CDR3 runs 13 residues. The CDR3 nucleotides read TGCAGCGCCTCTCAGAACCAGAAAGAGACCCAGTACTTC. Protein: CSASQNQKETQYF. The full variable domain, its missing parts supplied by reference TRBV29-1 and TRBJ2-5, is SAVISQKPSRDICQRGTSLTIQCQVDSQVTMMFWYRQQPGQSLTLIATANQGSEATYESGFVIDKFPISRPNLTFSTLTVSNMSPEDSSIYLCSASQNQKETQYFGPGTRLLVL.

This clone was detected only a few times. The J gene is TRBJ2-3, the V gene TRBV13; TRBD1 matches at 11 bases. The CDR3 contains 15 residues. V lost 4 bases to trimming and J lost 4 bases; unmatched junction nucleotides: 4. The germline V gene encodes CDR1 PRHDT and CDR2 FYEKMQ (reference sequence). CDR3 sequence reads: CASSSPGQGADTQYF. DNA for the CDR3: TGTGCCAGCAGCTCCCCGGGACAGGGGGCAGATACGCAGTATTTT. Supplemented by reference TRBV13 and TRBJ2-3, the full variable domain reads AAGVIQSPRHLIKEKRETATLKCYPIPRHDTVYWYQQGPGQDPQFLISFYEKMQSDKGSIPDRFSAQQFSDYHSELNMSSLELGDSALYFCASSSPGQGADTQYFGPGTRLTVL.

V usage is TRBV6-5 and J usage is TRBJ1-5; D remains unclear. CDR1 MNHEY and CDR2 SVGAGI come from the germline V gene. The CDR3 extends over 13 amino acids. Trimming stripped 6 bases from V and 5 bases from J, with 11 bases between. CDR3: CASRDGADQPQHF. The CDR3 coding sequence is TGTGCCAGCAGGGATGGAGCGGATCAGCCCCAGCATTTT.

The genes are TRBV7-2 and TRBJ2-4; a possible D gene is TRBD2 (5 bases). This CDR3 region has 15 residues. Looked up from germline, CDR1 is SGHTA and CDR2 is FQGNSA. V was shortened by 2 bases and J by 1 base, with 9 bases between the two germline ends. CDR3 sequence reads: CASSLSVAAKNIQYF. DNA for the CDR3: TGTGCCAGCAGCTTATCCGTAGCGGCCAAAAACATTCAGTACTTC.

This clone was picked up a small number of times. The V and J genes are TRBV5-1 and TRBJ2-3; D possibly uses TRBD1 or TRBD2 (5 bases each). The CDR3 loop spans 14 amino acids. V dropped 4 bases and J dropped 8 bases, with 17 bases sitting between them. Germline CDR1 SGHRS, CDR2 YFSETQ. The CDR3 nucleotides are TGCGCCAGCAGCCCTGATTTGAGGGGATCTACGCAGTATTTT. Translation gives CASSPDLRGSTQYF.

V usage is TRBV5-1 and J usage is TRBJ2-3; 9 nucleotides align to TRBD2. The CDR3 loop spans 15 amino acids. Germline trimming cut 0 bases from V and 3 bases from J; bases unmatched to any gene: 2. CDR1 and CDR2 from the germline V gene are SGHRS and YFSETQ. In nucleotides, the CDR3 is TGCGCCAGCAGCTTGGTTCTAGCGGGGACAGATACGCAGTATTTT. Its protein product is CASSLVLAGTDTQYF.

About this clone: At one of its ends the junction is not consistent with the germline gene, which may arise from a read error. The J gene is TRBJ2-3, the V gene TRBV7-7; 8 bases map to TRBD2. There are 15 residues in the CDR3. From germline, CDR1 is SSHAT and CDR2 FNYEAQ (reference sequence). CDR3 amino acids: CASSPGIAGTDTQYF. The DNA for the CDR3 is TGTGCTAGCAGCCCCGGGATAGCGGGGACAGATACGCAGTATTTT.

With regard to this clone: Other DNA sequences from this sample encode an identical CDR3 as well. CDR3 region: CSVEGGQRGYNEQFF. CDR3 DNA sequence: TGCAGCGTTGAAGGGGGTCAGCGGGGTTACAATGAGCAGTTCTTC. The chain combines TRBV29-1 with TRBJ2-1; 7 nucleotides match TRBD2. The CDR3 loop spans 15 amino acids. Germline assignment: CDR1 SQVTM and CDR2 ANQGSEA. V lost 1 base and J lost 4; bases outside the gene matches: 7.

Only a few counts were recorded for this clone. The chain links TRBV21-1 to TRBJ2-7; whether TRBD2, the table's D call, matches the DNA was not checked. TRBV21-1 is a pseudogene. The CDR3 runs 13 residues. The DNA of the CDR3 is TGTGCCAGCAGCAGGGGACTAGCGGGTAAGCAGTACGTC. Protein sequence: CASSRGLAGKQYV.

In its sample, this clone was seen a few times. The chain carries TRBV7-2 and TRBJ2-3; 7 bases fit TRBD2. Trimming removed 8 bases from V and 6 bases from J; junction bases left unmatched: 11. This CDR3 spans 14 amino acids. Germline CDR1 SGHTA, CDR2 FQGNSA. The chain's CDR3 is CASAPAGRGDTQYF. CDR3 bases: TGTGCCAGCGCCCCAGCGGGGAGAGGGGATACGCAGTATTTT.

This clone was seen more than once but under ten times. The chain combines TRBV27 with TRBJ2-1; TRBD2 matches at 12 bases. The V gene's germline CDR1 is MNHEY and CDR2 SMNVEV (reference sequence). V trimming: 5 bases; J trimming: 7 bases; junction bases outside the gene matches: 6. The CDR3 extends over 15 amino acids. The DNA of the CDR3 is TGTGCCAGCAGTCTGACTAGCGGGAGTTTGAATGAGCAGTTCTTC. It translates to CASSLTSGSLNEQFF.

The sample holds a few counts of this clone. The J gene is TRBJ2-7, the V gene TRBV10-3; weak D call: TRBD2 (6 bases). V was shortened by 7 bases and J by 6 bases, with 16 bases between the two germline ends. The germline CDR1 and CDR2 sequences are ENHRY and SYGVKD. The CDR3 is 13 amino acids. CDR3 protein: CAITPEAGSEQYF. CDR3 nucleotide sequence: TGTGCCATCACCCCCGAGGCCGGGAGCGAGCAGTACTTC.

The rearrangement joins TRBV10-3 to TRBJ2-3; 14 bases line up with TRBD2. The CDR3 loop spans 14 amino acids. The ends lost 10 bases at V and 4 bases at J; junction bases unmatched: 4. In germline, CDR1 is ENHRY, CDR2 SYGVKD. The CDR3 sequence: CATTSGGGADTQYF. CDR3 sequence (DNA): TGTGCCACGACTAGCGGGGGGGGAGCAGATACGCAGTATTTT.

The CDR3 bases are TGCGCCAGCAGCTTGGGTCAGGTGGGCTACAATGAGCAGTTCTTC. Encoded protein: CASSLGQVGYNEQFF. This chain uses TRBV5-1 with TRBJ2-1; D is ambiguous. The CDR3 extends over 15 amino acids. Germline loops: CDR1 SGHRS, CDR2 YFSETQ. V lost 0 bases and J lost 3, with 10 bases in between.

This clone appeared a few times. This chain uses TRBV29-1 with TRBJ1-1; the D is unclear. CDR3 length equals 12 residues. CDR1 SQVTM and CDR2 ANQGSEA come from the germline V gene. V gave up 8 bases and J gave up 3 bases, with 13 bases separating them. The CDR3 loop is CSLYGEHTEAFF. The CDR3 bases are TGCAGCCTATACGGGGAGCACACTGAAGCTTTCTTT.

The sample holds a few counts of this clone. The J gene is TRBJ2-3, the V gene TRBV30, with D maybe TRBD1 (5 bases). V lost 6 bases, J lost 0 bases, and 16 bases lay in between. Germline V gene sequence: CDR1 GTSNPN, CDR2 SVGIG (reference sequence). This CDR3 is 15 amino acids long. CDR3 residues: CACNPRTTSTDTQYF. DNA of the CDR3: TGTGCCTGCAACCCAAGGACAACTAGCACAGATACGCAGTATTTT.

The table lists this clone with a few counts. The chain links TRBV29-1 to TRBJ2-1, with 7 positions matching TRBD2. V dropped 3 bases and J dropped 3; count of bases not matched to a gene: 20. The CDR3 contains 19 residues. In germline, CDR1 is SQVTM, CDR2 ANQGSEA. CDR3 region: CSVDVDAGDIFRLYNEQFF. Here the CDR3 DNA reads TGCAGCGTTGACGTAGATGCGGGAGACATCTTCAGACTCTACAATGAGCAGTTCTTC.

There are a few counts of this clone. The V and J genes are TRBV4-1 and TRBJ1-2; TRBD1 might be the D (5 bases). Germline assignment: CDR1 MGHRA and CDR2 YSYEKL. The CDR3 contains 15 residues. V was trimmed by 4 bases and J by 2 bases, leaving 14 bases between them. CDR3 in DNA: TGCGCCAGCAGCCCGCCGGGACTCATAAACTATGGCTACACCTTC. Residues: CASSPPGLINYGYTF.

This clone was observed a handful of times. The chain recombines TRBV29-1 with TRBJ1-2; TRBD1 matches at 8 bases. CDR3 length: 12 amino acids. Germline V gene sequence: CDR1 SQVTM, CDR2 ANQGSEA. The junction had 6 bases not matched to a gene; V was cut back by 5 bases and J by 7 bases. The CDR3 region is CSVYPGGVGYTF. The CDR3 DNA reads as TGCAGCGTTTACCCAGGGGGCGTTGGCTACACCTTC.